The 6 T cell receptor beta chains listed next were all sequenced from one sample in a study of cytomegalovirus exposure and HLA in healthy donors. Primers included in the PCR were 60 Vbeta and 13 Jbeta primers. Assay: immunoSEQ multiplex PCR; the TCRdb copy retains only in-frame clones and omits some. This sample's table has around 190,000 clones. The specimen was PBMCs. These receptors were obtained from a woman in her 30s in good health and CMV-seropositive.

The chain combines TRBV7-2 with TRBJ2-5; TRBD1 agrees at 7 bases. CDR3 length: 13 residues. The trim removed 5 bases at V and 4 bases at J, leaving 4 bases unmatched. CDR1 and CDR2 (germline): SGHTA, FQGNSA. CDR3 protein: CASSTGVIETQYF. CDR3 in DNA: TGTGCCAGCAGCACAGGGGTAATAGAGACCCAGTACTTC.

The V and J genes are TRBV2 and TRBJ1-1, with 7 nucleotides matching TRBD1. The CDR3 extends over 13 amino acids. Germline V gene lookup returns CDR1 SNHLY and CDR2 FYNNEI. V gave up 8 bases and J gave up 4 bases; unmatched junction bases: 7. CDR3 nucleotides: TGTGCCAGCCGCCAGGAGGGGGCCACTGAAGCTTTCTTT. Encoded protein: CASRQEGATEAFF.

This rearrangement joins TRBV18 to TRBJ2-7, with 13 bases lining up with TRBD2. Losses at the gene ends were 3 bases for V and 2 bases for J; bases not matched to a gene: 1. CDR1 and CDR2 from the germline V gene are KGHSH and LQKENI. There are 15 residues in the CDR3. The chain's CDR3 is CASSPGLAGAYEQYF. In DNA, the CDR3 is TGTGCCAGCTCACCCGGACTAGCGGGGGCCTACGAGCAGTACTTC.

Remarks on this clone: Other DNA sequences from this sample encode an identical CDR3 as well. This chain connects TRBV10-3 to TRBJ2-7, with TRBD1 as a possible D gene (6 bases). The V gene lost 6 bases and the J gene lost 2 bases, with 8 bases spanning the gap. Per germline, CDR1 ENHRY and CDR2 SYGVKD. CDR3 size: 12 residues. This chain's CDR3 is CAIRDRTYEQYF. DNA of the CDR3: TGTGCCATCAGGGACAGAACCTACGAGCAGTACTTC.

The rearrangement joins TRBV28 to TRBJ2-1; perhaps TRBD2 as D (5 bases). Trimming took 5 bases from V and 9 from J, leaving 11 bases between them. The germline gives CDR1 MDHEN, CDR2 SYDVKM. This CDR3 contains 12 residues. CDR3 residues: CASSRGLGEQFF. The CDR3 DNA sequence: TGTGCCAGCAGTAGAGGGTTGGGTGAGCAGTTCTTC.

The chain carries TRBV7-2 and TRBJ2-7, with no clear D. From germline, CDR1 is SGHTA and CDR2 FQGNSA. The CDR3 length is 15 residues. V shed 4 bases and J shed 0 bases, with 13 bases lying between them. The CDR3: CASSSIGATSYEQYF. The CDR3 DNA follows: TGTGCCAGCAGCTCTATTGGTGCCACCTCCTACGAGCAGTACTTC. Complete variable domain (other parts from reference TRBV7-2 and TRBJ2-7): GAGVSQSPSNKVTEKGKDVELRCDPISGHTALYWYRQSLGQGLEFLIYFQGNSAPDKSGLPSDRFSAERTGGSVSTLTIQRTQQEDSAVYLCASSSIGATSYEQYFGPGTRLTVT.